The TCR beta chain under discussion was sequenced for a study of T cells in Graves' hyperthyroidism and ophthalmopathy. Study findings and constraints: Among thyroid clonotypes expanded above 0.001, most also appeared in blood. The authors' 13 V-J model separated ophthalmopathy from stable hyperthyroidism.

The CDR3 regions of TCR beta were amplified from RNA transcripts. When the TCR CDR3 underwent first-round RT-PCR, the HTBI primer set was used. One entry per CDR3 protein, called by TCRdb with MiXCR from the multiplex PCR reads. The sample shows roughly 660,000 distinct CDR3 sequences, about 18% of them seen only once. Uncontrolled infection, other autoimmune disease, pregnancy or lactation disqualified patients from enrolment. Points on this clonotype: The antigen is not known.

The V and J ends lost 1 base and 1 base, in that order; junction bases with no gene match: 13. Germline assignment: CDR1 SEHNR and CDR2 FQNEAQ (reference sequence). The CDR3 totals 20 residues. The gene calls are TRBV7-9 and TRBJ1-5, with 10 bases identical to TRBD1. Sequencing was carried out using blood. The sequence was collected from a middle-aged man with Graves' hyperthyroidism. CDR3 amino acids: CASSLGPGTGVGVSNQPQHF. Written as DNA, the CDR3 is TGTGCCAGCAGCTTAGGGCCCGGGACAGGGGTTGGCGTGAGCAATCAGCCCCAGCATTTT.